The rows below give T cell receptor beta chains drawn from one sample of a study of blood T cell repertoires in COVID-19. The assay was immunoSEQ multiplex PCR, and TCRdb's table has in-frame clones only and misses some. The data contain approximately 250,000 clones, about 88% of them singletons. Sequencing used PBMCs or T cells enriched from blood (not recorded which). These receptor sequences come from a woman aged 60 to 75 in a cohort exposed to, infected with or recovered from COVID-19 (not recorded which). Both conserved end residues are part of each CDR3. The order of the fields is CDR3 protein, CDR3 DNA, V gene, J gene, D gene, clone size. A D gene is named only where the DNA matches it firmly. Size values are once, few and many counts, or a class for expanded clones, and some rows have none.

CAISESKEGGSRSYEQYF,TGTGCCATCAGTGAGTCGAAGGAGGGGGGGTCCCGCTCCTACGAGCAGTACTTC,TRBV10-3,TRBJ2-7,.,.
CASTPVKGSNQPQHF,TGTGCCAGCACCCCGGTCAAGGGGAGCAATCAGCCCCAGCATTTT,TRBV28,TRBJ1-5,.,.
CAWGEGSTEAFF,TGTGCCTGGGGGGAGGGGAGCACTGAAGCTTTCTTT,TRBV30,TRBJ1-1,.,.
CASSGTSGRSWHEQFF,TGCGCCAGCAGTGGGACTAGCGGGAGAAGTTGGCATGAGCAGTTCTTC,TRBV10-2,TRBJ2-1,TRBD2,.
CASSFSTGGHLDNEQFF,TGTGCCAGCAGCTTCTCGACAGGGGGACATCTTGACAATGAGCAGTTCTTC,TRBV7-9,TRBJ2-1,TRBD1,.
CASSYRFSTGELFF,TGTGCCAGCAGTTACCGATTTAGTACCGGGGAGCTGTTTTTT,TRBV6-2/TRBV6-3,TRBJ2-2,.,.
CASTRDRAKGEQYF,TGTGCCAGCACCCGGGACAGGGCAAAGGGCGAGCAGTACTTC,TRBV27,TRBJ2-7,TRBD1,.
CASSGQGYTEAFF,TGTGCCAGCTCTGGACAGGGCTACACTGAAGCTTTCTTT,TRBV2,TRBJ1-1,TRBD1,once
CASSQPGQGKHEQYF,TGTGCCAGCAGCCAGCCGGGACAGGGAAAACACGAGCAGTACTTC,TRBV3-1/TRBV3-2,TRBJ2-7,TRBD1,.
CASTTGGFADTQYF,TGTGCCAGTACGACAGGGGGCTTCGCAGATACGCAGTATTTT,TRBV19,TRBJ2-3,TRBD1,.
CASRKGTGHNEQFF,TGTGCCAGCAGAAAGGGCACAGGGCACAATGAGCAGTTCTTC,TRBV28,TRBJ2-1,.,.
CASRARPGQNQPQHF,TGTGCCAGCAGGGCGCGCCCGGGACAAAATCAGCCCCAGCATTTT,TRBV2,TRBJ1-5,.,.
CASSFSGNYEQYF,TGTGCCAGCAGCTTTAGCGGGAACTACGAGCAGTACTTC,TRBV7-2,TRBJ2-7,TRBD2,.
CASSSGLAGPYNEQFF,TGCGCCAGCAGCTCGGGACTAGCGGGTCCCTACAATGAGCAGTTCTTC,TRBV5-1,TRBJ2-1,TRBD2,.
CASSLEAGGRTEAFF,TGTGCCAGCAGCTTAGAGGCAGGGGGCCGGACTGAAGCTTTCTTT,TRBV7-9,TRBJ1-1,TRBD1,.
CASSPGQGSYGYTF,TGCGCCAGCAGTCCCGGACAGGGGAGCTATGGCTACACCTTC,TRBV10-1,TRBJ1-2,TRBD1,.
CASSSGTRKETQYF,TGTGCCAGCAGCTCCGGGACTAGGAAAGAGACCCAGTACTTC,TRBV5-4,TRBJ2-5,TRBD2,.
CASSLGEANTEAFF,TGTGCCAGCAGCTTGGGCGAAGCCAACACTGAAGCTTTCTTT,TRBV13,TRBJ1-1,.,.
CASSSRGRGNTEAFF,TGTGCCAGTAGTTCAAGGGGGAGGGGGAACACTGAAGCTTTCTTT,TRBV19,TRBJ1-1,.,.
CASTPGSLKNEQFF,TGCGCCAGCACCCCGGGATCACTTAAGAATGAGCAGTTCTTC,TRBV5-1,TRBJ2-1,.,.
CASRGQGRGYGYTF,TGTGCCAGCAGGGGACAGGGGAGGGGCTATGGCTACACCTTC,TRBV28,TRBJ1-2,TRBD1,.
CASSLGGGNYVNTEAFF,TGTGCCAGCAGCTTAGGCGGAGGGAATTATGTAAACACTGAAGCTTTCTTT,TRBV7-8,TRBJ1-1,.,.
CASSRGQREAFF,TGTGCCAGCAGCCGCGGACAGCGTGAAGCTTTCTTT,TRBV7-9,TRBJ1-1,.,.
CASSAGDSHQPQHF,TGTGCCAGCAGCGCCGGGGACAGCCATCAGCCCCAGCATTTT,TRBV9,TRBJ1-5,TRBD1,.
CASSPRSGIAAFNEQFF,TGTGCCAGCAGCCCGCGAAGCGGAATAGCGGCTTTTAATGAGCAGTTCTTC,TRBV11-2,TRBJ2-1,.,.
CASTLGGGASYEQYF,TGTGCCAGCACCCTCGGAGGCGGGGCCTCCTACGAGCAGTACTTC,TRBV7-9,TRBJ2-7,.,.
CASSIAGSGNQPQHF,TGTGCCAGTAGTATAGCAGGTTCGGGCAATCAGCCCCAGCATTTT,TRBV19,TRBJ1-5,.,.
CASSLWTGAPPTDTQYF,TGTGCCAGCAGCCTCTGGACAGGGGCCCCCCCCACAGATACGCAGTATTTT,TRBV21-1,TRBJ2-3,.,.
CASSPKGGVTEAFF,TGTGCCAGTAGTCCCAAAGGGGGGGTCACTGAAGCTTTCTTT,TRBV19,TRBJ1-1,.,.
CASSLAPSGNTIYF,TGTGCCAGCAGCTTAGCGCCGAGTGGAAACACCATATATTTT,TRBV7-6,TRBJ1-3,.,.
CASGRTGGETQYF,TGCGCCAGCGGCCGGACAGGGGGGGAGACCCAGTACTTC,TRBV5-1,TRBJ2-5,TRBD1,.
CASSGGAENSYNEQFF,TGCGCCAGCAGCGGAGGAGCGGAGAACTCCTACAATGAGCAGTTCTTC,TRBV5-1,TRBJ2-1,.,.
CASSPRLAEKSYEQYF,TGTGCCAGCAGCCCCCGACTAGCGGAGAAGTCCTACGAGCAGTACTTC,TRBV13,TRBJ2-7,TRBD2,.
CASSLRQGALGNQPQHF,TGTGCCAGCAGTTTGAGACAGGGGGCTTTGGGCAATCAGCCCCAGCATTTT,TRBV27,TRBJ1-5,TRBD1,.
CASSPGQGANEQYF,TGTGCCAGCTCACCAGGACAGGGGGCGAACGAGCAGTACTTC,TRBV18,TRBJ2-7,TRBD1,.
CASSPSRTGWTYGYTF,TGTGCCAGCAGTCCCTCCCGGACAGGGTGGACCTATGGCTACACCTTC,TRBV27,TRBJ1-2,TRBD1,.
CASSLWTSIANEQFF,TGTGCCAGCAGCTTATGGACTAGCATAGCCAATGAGCAGTTCTTC,TRBV5-8,TRBJ2-1,TRBD2,.
CASRTSGLETQYF,TGTGCCAGTAGAACCTCAGGGCTAGAGACCCAGTACTTC,TRBV19,TRBJ2-5,.,.
CASSPGTVKGQETQYF,TGTGCCAGCAGCCCCGGGACAGTAAAGGGCCAAGAGACCCAGTACTTC,TRBV28,TRBJ2-5,TRBD1,once
CASSLAQTSTDTQYF,TGTGCCAGCAGCTTAGCCCAGACTAGCACAGATACGCAGTATTTT,TRBV7-2,TRBJ2-3,.,.
CASSLQGVTDTQYF,TGCGCCAGCAGCTTACAGGGGGTCACAGATACGCAGTATTTT,TRBV5-1,TRBJ2-3,TRBD1,.
CASSTSGSLNEQFF,TGTGCCAGCAGTACTAGCGGGAGTTTGAATGAGCAGTTCTTC,TRBV6-8,TRBJ2-1,TRBD2,.
CASSYSSLGVEAFF,TGTGCCAGCAGTTACTCGTCGCTCGGGGTTGAAGCTTTCTTT,TRBV6-5,TRBJ1-1,.,.
CSVSTQNKNTEAFF,TGCAGCGTTTCTACACAGAACAAGAACACTGAAGCTTTCTTT,TRBV29-1,TRBJ1-1,.,.
CASSTTRETQYF,TGTGCCAGTTCGACTACCCGGGAGACCCAGTACTTC,TRBV28,TRBJ2-5,.,.
CASSQNRASNQPQHF,TGCGCCAGCAGCCAAAACAGGGCGAGCAATCAGCCCCAGCATTTT,TRBV4-3,TRBJ1-5,.,.
CASSIGTGTSTTIYF,TGTGCCAGTAGTATCGGGACAGGCACATCAACGACCATATATTTT,TRBV19,TRBJ1-3,TRBD1,.
CASRTDWGETQYF,TGTGCCAGCCGGACAGATTGGGGAGAGACCCAGTACTTC,TRBV12-3/TRBV12-4,TRBJ2-5,.,.
CASSIGGSGRRNEQFF,TGTGCCAGTAGTATCGGAGGTAGCGGGAGAAGAAATGAGCAGTTCTTC,TRBV19,TRBJ2-1,TRBD2,many
CASGLVGTRSNQPQHF,TGTGCTAGTGGTTTGGTAGGGACAAGGAGTAATCAGCCCCAGCATTTT,TRBV12-5,TRBJ1-5,.,.
CASSPDRSNTGELFF,TGTGCCAGCAGCCCGGACAGGTCGAACACCGGGGAGCTGTTTTTT,TRBV6-5,TRBJ2-2,TRBD1,.
CASSFGGGGTDTQYF,TGTGCCAGCAGCTTCGGCGGGGGTGGTACAGATACGCAGTATTTT,TRBV7-9,TRBJ2-3,TRBD2,.
CASSPRTTGGHYEQYF,TGTGCCAGCAGCCCACGTACGACAGGGGGTCATTACGAGCAGTACTTC,TRBV6-2/TRBV6-3,TRBJ2-7,TRBD1,.
CASYRLAGSSGNEQFF,TGTGCCAGCTATAGACTAGCGGGATCTTCGGGCAATGAGCAGTTCTTC,TRBV27,TRBJ2-1,TRBD2,.